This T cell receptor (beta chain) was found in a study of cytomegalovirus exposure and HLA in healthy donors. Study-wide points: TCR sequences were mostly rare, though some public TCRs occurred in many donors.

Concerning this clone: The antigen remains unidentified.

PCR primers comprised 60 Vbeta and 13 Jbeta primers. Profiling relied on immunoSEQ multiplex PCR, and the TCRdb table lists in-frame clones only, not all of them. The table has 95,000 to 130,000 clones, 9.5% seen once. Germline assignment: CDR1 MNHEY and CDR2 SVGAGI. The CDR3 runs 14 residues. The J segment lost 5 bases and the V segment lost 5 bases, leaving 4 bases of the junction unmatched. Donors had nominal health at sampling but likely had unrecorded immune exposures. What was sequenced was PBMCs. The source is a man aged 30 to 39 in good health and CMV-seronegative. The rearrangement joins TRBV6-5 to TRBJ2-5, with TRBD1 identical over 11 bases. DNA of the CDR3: TGTGCCAGCAGTGCGGGACAGGGGGGCGAGACCCAGTACTTC. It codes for CASSAGQGGETQYF.